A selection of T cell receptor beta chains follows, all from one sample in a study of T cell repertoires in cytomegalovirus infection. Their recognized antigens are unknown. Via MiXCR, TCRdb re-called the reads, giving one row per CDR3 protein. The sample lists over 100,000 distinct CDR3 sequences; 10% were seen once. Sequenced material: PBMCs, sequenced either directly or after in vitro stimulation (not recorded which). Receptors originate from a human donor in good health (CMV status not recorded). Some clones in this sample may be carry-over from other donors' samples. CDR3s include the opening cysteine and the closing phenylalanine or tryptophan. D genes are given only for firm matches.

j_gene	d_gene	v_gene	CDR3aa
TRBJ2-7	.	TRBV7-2	CASSGPHGGTPTYEQYF
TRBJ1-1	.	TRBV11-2	CASSRVEGGDTEAFF
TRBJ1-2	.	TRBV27	CASRIDQGDGFGYTF
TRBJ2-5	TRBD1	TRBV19	CASSIPVGGTGGETQYF
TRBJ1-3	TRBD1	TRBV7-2	CASSLAGSPFKDREESGNTIYF
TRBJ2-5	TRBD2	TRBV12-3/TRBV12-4	CASSGLAGAHRGQTQYF
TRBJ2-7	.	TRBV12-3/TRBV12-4	CASSRDSLGDEQYF
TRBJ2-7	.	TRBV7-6	CASSPQGVGYEQYF
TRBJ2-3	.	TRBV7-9	CASSVIPDTQYF
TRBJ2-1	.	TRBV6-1	CASSDFWGPGFF
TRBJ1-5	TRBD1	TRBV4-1	CASSQERGQGSEPQHF
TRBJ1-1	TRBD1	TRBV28	CASSSPSTGQGKEAFF
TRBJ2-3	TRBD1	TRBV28	CASSLSGDREFYF
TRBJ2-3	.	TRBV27	CASSSPSRVVDTQYF
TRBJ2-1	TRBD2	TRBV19	CASSPMGLAGYNEQFF
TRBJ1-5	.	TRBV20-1	CSALQGNQPQHF
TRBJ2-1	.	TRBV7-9	CASSVTLGNEQFF